These T cell receptor beta chains were read from a single sample in a study of T cell repertoires in cytomegalovirus infection. These receptors have no known antigen. Via MiXCR, TCRdb re-called the reads, giving one row per CDR3 protein. The sample records some 560,000 distinct CDR3 sequences, just under 40% being singletons. The sequences come from cultured PBMCs, collected from culture after CMV antigen stimulation. These receptors originate from a human donor in good health (CMV status not recorded). Some clones in this sample may be carry-over from other donors' samples. Each CDR3 is given with its conserved first and last residue. The order of the fields is CDR3 DNA, CDR3 protein, CDR3 length, D gene, J gene, clone size, V gene. The D gene is left open where the match is weak. For some rows the clone size is stated as once, few or many, or as a class when expanded; others skip it.

CDR3 DNA: TGTGCCAGCTCACCCGAGATAGGGAACACTGAAGCTTTCTTT
CDR3 protein: CASSPEIGNTEAFF
CDR3 length: 14
D gene: -
J gene: TRBJ1-1
clone size: -
V gene: TRBV18

CDR3 DNA: TGTGCCAGTGCTTTATGGGGGCCCTACAATGAGCAGTTCTTC
CDR3 protein: CASALWGPYNEQFF
CDR3 length: 14
D gene: -
J gene: TRBJ2-1
clone size: -
V gene: TRBV19

CDR3 DNA: TGCAGTGCTAGGGACCACAGGGTGGCAGCAGATACGCAGTATTTT
CDR3 protein: CSARDHRVAADTQYF
CDR3 length: 15
D gene: -
J gene: TRBJ2-3
clone size: -
V gene: TRBV20-1

CDR3 DNA: TGTGCCAGCAGTGAACAGACAGGGGTGAACACTGAAGCTTTCTTT
CDR3 protein: CASSEQTGVNTEAFF
CDR3 length: 15
D gene: TRBD1
J gene: TRBJ1-1
clone size: -
V gene: TRBV6-1

CDR3 DNA: TGCGCCAGCAGCCCTACCCCAAACAGGGTCGGGGGGGGCAATCAGCCCCAGCATTTT
CDR3 protein: CASSPTPNRVGGGNQPQHF
CDR3 length: 19
D gene: -
J gene: TRBJ1-5
clone size: -
V gene: TRBV4-3

CDR3 DNA: TGCAGTGCAACGGGGGCCTCCCCGAGCTCTGGAAACACCATATATTTT
CDR3 protein: CSATGASPSSGNTIYF
CDR3 length: 16
D gene: -
J gene: TRBJ1-3
clone size: -
V gene: TRBV20-1

CDR3 DNA: TGTGCCAGCAGCCCTGGACCGGACACCCTTCCAAAACTGTTTTTT
CDR3 protein: CASSPGPDTLPKLFF
CDR3 length: 15
D gene: -
J gene: TRBJ1-4
clone size: -
V gene: TRBV11-2

CDR3 DNA: TGTGCCAGCAGCTCTCGGACAGGGGCGGACGAGCAGTACTTC
CDR3 protein: CASSSRTGADEQYF
CDR3 length: 14
D gene: TRBD1
J gene: TRBJ2-7
clone size: -
V gene: TRBV7-6

CDR3 DNA: TGTGCCAGCAGCTTAGTGGTAGCTCAATACAATGAGCAGTTCTTC
CDR3 protein: CASSLVVAQYNEQFF
CDR3 length: 15
D gene: -
J gene: TRBJ2-1
clone size: many
V gene: TRBV7-2

CDR3 DNA: TGTGCCAGCAGCTCGCTGGGGGCCCAATTCTACGGACAGTACTTC
CDR3 protein: CASSSLGAQFYGQYF
CDR3 length: 15
D gene: -
J gene: TRBJ2-7
clone size: -
V gene: TRBV5-3

CDR3 DNA: TGCGCCAGCAGCCAATGGGGCCGGGAGCTGTTTTTT
CDR3 protein: CASSQWGRELFF
CDR3 length: 12
D gene: -
J gene: TRBJ2-2
clone size: many
V gene: TRBV4-1

CDR3 DNA: TGCGCCAGCAGCCAAGAATGGGGATTTCCTGACAATGAGCAGTTCTTC
CDR3 protein: CASSQEWGFPDNEQFF
CDR3 length: 16
D gene: -
J gene: TRBJ2-1
clone size: -
V gene: TRBV4-1

CDR3 DNA: TGTGCCTGGAGTGGGGACTCCTTAGGGGTGACCCAGTACTTC
CDR3 protein: CAWSGDSLGVTQYF
CDR3 length: 14
D gene: -
J gene: TRBJ2-5
clone size: -
V gene: TRBV30

CDR3 DNA: TGTGCCAGCAGCCAAGATCCCACCCAGTACTTC
CDR3 protein: CASSQDPTQYF
CDR3 length: 11
D gene: -
J gene: TRBJ2-5
clone size: -
V gene: TRBV3-1

CDR3 DNA: TGTGCCACCAGTGATCGACAAAACCAAGAGACCCAGTACTTC
CDR3 protein: CATSDRQNQETQYF
CDR3 length: 14
D gene: -
J gene: TRBJ2-5
clone size: once
V gene: TRBV24-1

CDR3 DNA: TGTGCCAGCAGCCCCGGACTTTGGAGCACAGATACGCAGTATTTT
CDR3 protein: CASSPGLWSTDTQYF
CDR3 length: 15
D gene: -
J gene: TRBJ2-3
clone size: few
V gene: TRBV7-6

CDR3 DNA: TGTGCCAGCAGTTCCCTCACTGAAGCTTTCTTT
CDR3 protein: CASSSLTEAFF
CDR3 length: 11
D gene: -
J gene: TRBJ1-1
clone size: -
V gene: TRBV12-3/TRBV12-4

CDR3 DNA: TGTGCCAGCAGCCAAGATGGCTTTGAGGGTCGGGAGACCCAGTACTTC
CDR3 protein: CASSQDGFEGRETQYF
CDR3 length: 16
D gene: -
J gene: TRBJ2-5
clone size: few
V gene: TRBV4-2

CDR3 DNA: TGCAGTGCTAGGCGCGGCGGGGGATTCACAGATACGCAGTATTTT
CDR3 protein: CSARRGGGFTDTQYF
CDR3 length: 15
D gene: TRBD2
J gene: TRBJ2-3
clone size: -
V gene: TRBV20-1

CDR3 DNA: TGTGCCAGCAGCGGACCTGAGGGTTTCGCCGGGGAGCTGTTTTTT
CDR3 protein: CASSGPEGFAGELFF
CDR3 length: 15
D gene: -
J gene: TRBJ2-2
clone size: -
V gene: TRBV7-6

CDR3 DNA: TGTGCCAGCAGCGCACAACCGCCGGGACAGGGTCGGCTAGCGGTATTCAATGAGCAGTTCTTC
CDR3 protein: CASSAQPPGQGRLAVFNEQFF
CDR3 length: 21
D gene: TRBD1
J gene: TRBJ2-1
clone size: few
V gene: TRBV2

CDR3 DNA: TGTGCCAGCAGCTCACAGGGTGGAGGGCGGCGTGAGTACTTC
CDR3 protein: CASSSQGGGRREYF
CDR3 length: 14
D gene: -
J gene: TRBJ2-7
clone size: -
V gene: TRBV7-9

CDR3 DNA: TGTGCCAGCAGCTCGAGGGGGGGACTGAACTACGAGCAGTACTTC
CDR3 protein: CASSSRGGLNYEQYF
CDR3 length: 15
D gene: -
J gene: TRBJ2-7
clone size: -
V gene: TRBV7-2

CDR3 DNA: TGCGCCAGCAGCCAAGAATACGGGTGGGAGCAGTACTTC
CDR3 protein: CASSQEYGWEQYF
CDR3 length: 13
D gene: -
J gene: TRBJ2-7
clone size: -
V gene: TRBV4-3